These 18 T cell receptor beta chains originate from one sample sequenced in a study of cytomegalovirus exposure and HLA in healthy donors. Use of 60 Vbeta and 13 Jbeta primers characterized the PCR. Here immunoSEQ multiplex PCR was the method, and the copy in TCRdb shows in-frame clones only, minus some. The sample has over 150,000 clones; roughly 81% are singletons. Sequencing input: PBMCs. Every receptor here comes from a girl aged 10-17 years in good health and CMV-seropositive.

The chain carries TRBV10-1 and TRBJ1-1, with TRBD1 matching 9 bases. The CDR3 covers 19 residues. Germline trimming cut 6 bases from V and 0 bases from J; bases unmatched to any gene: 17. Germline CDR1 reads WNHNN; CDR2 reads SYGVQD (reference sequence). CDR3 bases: TGCGCCAGCAGGGGGGTAGTCGGGGGGACAGGGAGGTTGAACACTGAAGCTTTCTTT. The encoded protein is CASRGVVGGTGRLNTEAFF.

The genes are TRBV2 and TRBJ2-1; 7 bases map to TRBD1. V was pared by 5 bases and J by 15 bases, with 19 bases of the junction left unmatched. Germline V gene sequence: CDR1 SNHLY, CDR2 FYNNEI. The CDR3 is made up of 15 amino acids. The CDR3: CASSLSRDRAPPPFF. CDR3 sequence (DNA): TGTGCCAGCAGTCTTAGCCGGGACAGAGCCCCACCGCCGTTCTTC.

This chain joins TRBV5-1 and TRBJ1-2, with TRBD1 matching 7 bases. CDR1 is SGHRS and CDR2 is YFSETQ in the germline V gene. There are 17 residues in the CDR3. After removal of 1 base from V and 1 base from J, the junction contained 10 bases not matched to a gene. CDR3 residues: CASSLPVTGALNYGYTF. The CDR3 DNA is TGCGCCAGCAGCTTGCCTGTAACAGGGGCTCTTAACTATGGCTACACCTTC. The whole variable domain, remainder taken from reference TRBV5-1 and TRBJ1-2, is KAGVTQTPRYLIKTRGQQVTLSCSPISGHRSVSWYQQTPGQGLQFLFEYFSETQRNKGNFPGRFSGRQFSNSRSEMNVSTLELGDSALYLCASSLPVTGALNYGYTFGSGTRLTVV.

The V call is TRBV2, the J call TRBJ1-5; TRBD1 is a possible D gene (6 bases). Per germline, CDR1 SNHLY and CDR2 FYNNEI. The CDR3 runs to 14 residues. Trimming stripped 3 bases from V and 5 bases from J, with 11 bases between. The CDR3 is CASSENRVDQPQHF. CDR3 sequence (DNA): TGTGCCAGCAGTGAGAACAGGGTGGATCAGCCCCAGCATTTT.

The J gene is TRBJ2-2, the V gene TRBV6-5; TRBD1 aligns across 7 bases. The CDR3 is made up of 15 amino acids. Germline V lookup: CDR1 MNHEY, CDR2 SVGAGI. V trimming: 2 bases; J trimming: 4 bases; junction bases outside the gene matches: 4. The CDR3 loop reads CASSYGGQITGELFF. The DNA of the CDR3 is TGTGCCAGCAGTTACGGGGGACAGATCACCGGGGAGCTGTTTTTT.

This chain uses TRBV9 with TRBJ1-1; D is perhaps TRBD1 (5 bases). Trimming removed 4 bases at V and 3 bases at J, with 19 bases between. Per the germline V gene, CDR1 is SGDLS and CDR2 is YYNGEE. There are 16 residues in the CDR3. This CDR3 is CASSITTGRGDTEAFF. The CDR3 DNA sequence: TGTGCCAGCAGCATCACAACGGGGCGGGGGGACACTGAAGCTTTCTTT.

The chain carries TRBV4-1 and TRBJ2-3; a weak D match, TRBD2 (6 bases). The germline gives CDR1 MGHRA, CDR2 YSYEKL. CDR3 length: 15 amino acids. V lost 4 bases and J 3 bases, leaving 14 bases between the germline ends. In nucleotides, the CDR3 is TGCGCCAGCAGCCCACGGGAGAAAGGGACAGATACGCAGTATTTT. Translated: CASSPREKGTDTQYF.

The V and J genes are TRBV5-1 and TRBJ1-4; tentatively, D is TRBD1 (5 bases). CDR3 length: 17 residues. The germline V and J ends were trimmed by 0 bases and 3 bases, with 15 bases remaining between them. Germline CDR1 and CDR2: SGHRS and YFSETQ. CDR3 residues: CASSLGSSSGSNEKLFF. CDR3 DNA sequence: TGCGCCAGCAGCTTGGGAAGCAGTTCAGGGTCTAATGAAAAACTGTTTTTT.

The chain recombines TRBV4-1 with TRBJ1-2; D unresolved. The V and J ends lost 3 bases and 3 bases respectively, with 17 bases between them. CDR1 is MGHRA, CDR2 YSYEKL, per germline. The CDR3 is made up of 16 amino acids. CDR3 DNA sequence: TGCGCCAGCAGCCATGAGACCCCTAGTATTTACTATGGCTACACCTTC. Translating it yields CASSHETPSIYYGYTF.

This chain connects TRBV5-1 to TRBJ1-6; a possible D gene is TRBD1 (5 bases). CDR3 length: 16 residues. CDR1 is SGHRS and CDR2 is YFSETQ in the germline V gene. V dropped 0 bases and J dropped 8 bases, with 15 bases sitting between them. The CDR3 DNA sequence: TGCGCCAGCAGCTTGGGATCGCAGGGTAAATATTCACCCCTCCACTTT. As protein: CASSLGSQGKYSPLHF.

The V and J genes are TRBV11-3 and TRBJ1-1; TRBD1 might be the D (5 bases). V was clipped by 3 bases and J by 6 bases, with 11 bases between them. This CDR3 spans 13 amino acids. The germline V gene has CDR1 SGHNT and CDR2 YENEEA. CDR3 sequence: CASSFQGGAEAFF. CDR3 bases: TGTGCCAGCAGCTTTCAGGGAGGCGCTGAAGCTTTCTTT.

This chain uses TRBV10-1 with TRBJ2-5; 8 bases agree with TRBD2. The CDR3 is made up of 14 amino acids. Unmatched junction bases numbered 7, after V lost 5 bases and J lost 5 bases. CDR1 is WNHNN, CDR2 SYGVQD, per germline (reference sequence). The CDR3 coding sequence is TGCGCCAGCAGTCCAGGACTAGCTAGCGAGACCCAGTACTTC. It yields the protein CASSPGLASETQYF.

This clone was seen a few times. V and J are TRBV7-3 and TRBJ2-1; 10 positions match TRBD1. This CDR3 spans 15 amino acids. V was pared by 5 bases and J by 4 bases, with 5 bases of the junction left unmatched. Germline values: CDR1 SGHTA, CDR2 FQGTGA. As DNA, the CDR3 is TGTGCCAGCAGCCGGGGGGGACAGGGGTACAATGAGCAGTTCTTC. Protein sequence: CASSRGGQGYNEQFF. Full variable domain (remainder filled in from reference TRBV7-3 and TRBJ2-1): GAGVSQTPSNKVTEKGKYVELRCDPISGHTALYWYRQSLGQGPEFLIYFQGTGAADDSGLPNDRFFAVRPEGSVSTLKIQRTERGDSAVYLCASSRGGQGYNEQFFGPGTRLTVL.

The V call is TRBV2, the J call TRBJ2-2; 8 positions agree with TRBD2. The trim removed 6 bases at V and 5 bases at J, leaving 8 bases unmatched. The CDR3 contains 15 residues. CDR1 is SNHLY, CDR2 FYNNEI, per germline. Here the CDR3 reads CASRVGAGETGELFF. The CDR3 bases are TGTGCCAGCAGGGTCGGAGCGGGGGAAACCGGGGAGCTGTTTTTT.

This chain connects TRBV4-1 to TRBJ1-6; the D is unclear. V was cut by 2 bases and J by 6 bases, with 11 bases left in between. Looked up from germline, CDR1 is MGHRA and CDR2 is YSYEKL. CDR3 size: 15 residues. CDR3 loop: CASSQSRVSNSPLHF. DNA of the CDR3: TGCGCCAGCAGCCAATCTCGTGTTAGTAATTCACCCCTCCACTTT.

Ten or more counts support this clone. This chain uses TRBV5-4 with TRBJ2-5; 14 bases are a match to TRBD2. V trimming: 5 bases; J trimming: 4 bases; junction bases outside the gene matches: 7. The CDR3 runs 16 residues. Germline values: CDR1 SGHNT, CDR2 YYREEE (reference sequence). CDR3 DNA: TGTGCCAGCAGTCGCCTGACTAGCGGGGGGGTAGAGACCCAGTACTTC. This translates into CASSRLTSGGVETQYF.

CDR3 sequence reads: CASSSPGHNSGNTIYF. The DNA for the CDR3 is TGTGCCAGCAGTTCCCCGGGACACAACTCTGGAAACACCATATATTTT. V usage is TRBV6-5 and J usage is TRBJ1-3, with D perhaps TRBD1 (6 bases). Trimming removed 4 bases at V and 0 bases at J, with 13 bases between. The CDR3 is made up of 16 amino acids. CDR1 is MNHEY, CDR2 SVGAGI, per germline.

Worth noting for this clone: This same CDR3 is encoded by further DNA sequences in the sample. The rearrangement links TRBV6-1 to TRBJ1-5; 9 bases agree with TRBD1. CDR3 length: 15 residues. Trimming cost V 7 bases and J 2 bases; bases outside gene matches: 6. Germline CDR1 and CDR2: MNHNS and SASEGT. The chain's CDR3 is CASTLGQGGNQPQHF. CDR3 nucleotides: TGTGCCAGCACCTTGGGACAGGGTGGCAATCAGCCCCAGCATTTT.